This T cell receptor (beta chain) was sequenced during a study of T cell responses to AZD1222 COVID-19 vaccine. The CDR3 is 15 amino acids. Trimming took 0 bases from V and 5 from J, leaving 13 bases between them. Germline-derived CDR1 and CDR2 are SGHDN and FVKESK. Sequencing was performed with immunoSEQ multiplex PCR; in TCRdb, only in-frame clones are kept and a portion is missing. The top ten hold approximately 5% of the sample, which has 85,000 to 95,000 clones, around 91% seen once. The chain uses TRBV14 and TRBJ1-2; a possible D gene is TRBD1 (6 bases). This receptor was taken from an adult who received the AZD1222 COVID-19 vaccine. Specimen: peripheral blood, collected 28 days after the second AZD1222 dose. This CDR3 reads CASSQDYGRGYGYTF. In DNA, the CDR3 is TGTGCCAGCAGCCAAGATTACGGCAGGGGATATGGCTACACCTTC.